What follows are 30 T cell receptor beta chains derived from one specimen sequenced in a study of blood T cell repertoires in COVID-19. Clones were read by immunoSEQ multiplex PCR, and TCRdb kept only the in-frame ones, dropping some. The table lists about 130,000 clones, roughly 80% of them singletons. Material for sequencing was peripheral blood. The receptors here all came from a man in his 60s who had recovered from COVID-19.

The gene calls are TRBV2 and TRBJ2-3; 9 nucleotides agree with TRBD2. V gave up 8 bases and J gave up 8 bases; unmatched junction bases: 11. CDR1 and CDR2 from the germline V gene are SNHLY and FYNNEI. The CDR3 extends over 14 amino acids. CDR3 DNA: TGTGCCAGCCTATCCGGGACTAGCATTGGTACGCAGTATTTT. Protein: CASLSGTSIGTQYF.

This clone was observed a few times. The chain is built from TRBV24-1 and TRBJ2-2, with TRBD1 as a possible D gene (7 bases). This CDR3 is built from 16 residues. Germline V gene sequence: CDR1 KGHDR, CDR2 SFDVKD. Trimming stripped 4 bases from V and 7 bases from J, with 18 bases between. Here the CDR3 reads CATSDPTGVGGGELFF. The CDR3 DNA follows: TGTGCCACCAGTGACCCCACAGGGGTCGGGGGCGGGGAGCTGTTTTTT.

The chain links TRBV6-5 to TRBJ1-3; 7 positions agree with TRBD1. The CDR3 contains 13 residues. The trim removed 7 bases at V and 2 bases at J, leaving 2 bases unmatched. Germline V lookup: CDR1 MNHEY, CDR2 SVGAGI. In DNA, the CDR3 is TGTGCCAGCACAGGGGGAACTGGAAACACCATATATTTT. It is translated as CASTGGTGNTIYF.

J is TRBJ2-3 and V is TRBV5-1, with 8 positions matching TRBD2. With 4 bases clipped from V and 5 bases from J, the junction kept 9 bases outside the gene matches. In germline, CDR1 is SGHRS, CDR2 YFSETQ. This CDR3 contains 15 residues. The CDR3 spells CASSGAGAPGDTQYF. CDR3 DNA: TGCGCCAGCAGCGGAGCGGGGGCCCCGGGAGATACGCAGTATTTT.

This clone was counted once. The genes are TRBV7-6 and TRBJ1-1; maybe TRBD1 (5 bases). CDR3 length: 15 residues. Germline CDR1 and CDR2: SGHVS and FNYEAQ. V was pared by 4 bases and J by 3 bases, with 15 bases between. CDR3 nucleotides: TGTGCCAGCAGCTCGCGGGTGGGAGGGGACACTGAAGCTTTCTTT. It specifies CASSSRVGGDTEAFF.

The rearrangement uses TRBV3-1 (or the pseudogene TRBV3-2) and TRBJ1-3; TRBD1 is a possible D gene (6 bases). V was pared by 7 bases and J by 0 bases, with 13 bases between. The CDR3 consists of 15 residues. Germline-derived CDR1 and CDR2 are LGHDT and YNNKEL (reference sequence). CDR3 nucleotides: TGTGCCAGCAACCCCACAGGGTTCTCTGGAAACACCATATATTTT. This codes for CASNPTGFSGNTIYF.

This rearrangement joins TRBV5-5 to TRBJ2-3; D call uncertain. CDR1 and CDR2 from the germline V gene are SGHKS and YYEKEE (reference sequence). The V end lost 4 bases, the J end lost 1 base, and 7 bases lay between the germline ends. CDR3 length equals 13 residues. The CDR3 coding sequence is TGTGCCAGCAGCCAAGCTCGCACAGATACGCAGTATTTT. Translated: CASSQARTDTQYF.

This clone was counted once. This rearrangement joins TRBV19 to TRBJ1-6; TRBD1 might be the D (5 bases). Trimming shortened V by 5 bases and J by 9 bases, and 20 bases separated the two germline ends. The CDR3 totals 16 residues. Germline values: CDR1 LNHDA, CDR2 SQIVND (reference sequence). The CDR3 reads CASSPLDKGISSPLHF. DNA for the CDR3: TGTGCCAGTAGTCCCCTCGACAAGGGGATTAGTTCACCCCTCCACTTT.

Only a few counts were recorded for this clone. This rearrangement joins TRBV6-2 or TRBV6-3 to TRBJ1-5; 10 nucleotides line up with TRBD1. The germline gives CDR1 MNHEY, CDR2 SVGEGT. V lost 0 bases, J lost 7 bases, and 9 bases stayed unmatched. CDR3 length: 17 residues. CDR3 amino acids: CASSYSFGTGEGQPQHF. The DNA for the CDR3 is TGTGCCAGCAGTTACTCTTTCGGGACAGGGGAGGGACAGCCCCAGCATTTT.

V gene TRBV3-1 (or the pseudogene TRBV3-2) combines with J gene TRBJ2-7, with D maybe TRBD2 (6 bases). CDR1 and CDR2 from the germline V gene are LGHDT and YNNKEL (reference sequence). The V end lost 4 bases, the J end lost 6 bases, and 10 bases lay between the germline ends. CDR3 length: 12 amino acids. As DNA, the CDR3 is TGTGCCAGCAGCCGAATCGGGGGCGAGCAGTACTTC. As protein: CASSRIGGEQYF.

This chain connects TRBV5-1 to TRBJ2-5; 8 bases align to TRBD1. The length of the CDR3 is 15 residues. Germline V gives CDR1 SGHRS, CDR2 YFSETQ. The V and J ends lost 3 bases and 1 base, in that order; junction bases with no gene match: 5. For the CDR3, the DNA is TGCGCCAGCAGCTACGGACAGGGCCTCCAAGAGACCCAGTACTTC. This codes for CASSYGQGLQETQYF.

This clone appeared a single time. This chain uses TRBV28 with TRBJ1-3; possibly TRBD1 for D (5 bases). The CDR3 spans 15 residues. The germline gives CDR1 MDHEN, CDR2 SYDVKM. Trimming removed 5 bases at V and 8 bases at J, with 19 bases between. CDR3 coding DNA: TGTGCCAGCAGTCCATCAGGCCCCGGGGGGGACACCATATATTTT. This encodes CASSPSGPGGDTIYF.

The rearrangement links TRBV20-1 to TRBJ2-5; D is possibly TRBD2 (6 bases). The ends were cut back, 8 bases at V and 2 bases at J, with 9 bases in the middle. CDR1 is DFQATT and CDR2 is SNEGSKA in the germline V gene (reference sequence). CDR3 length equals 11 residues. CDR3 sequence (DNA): TGCAGTATGCGGGGACAAGAGACCCAGTACTTC. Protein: CSMRGQETQYF.

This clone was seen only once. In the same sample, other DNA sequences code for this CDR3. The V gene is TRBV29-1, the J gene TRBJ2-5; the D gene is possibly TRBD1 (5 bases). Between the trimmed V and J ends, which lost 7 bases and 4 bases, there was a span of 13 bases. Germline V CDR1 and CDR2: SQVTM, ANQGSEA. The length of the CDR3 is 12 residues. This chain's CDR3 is CSGDRDRETQYF. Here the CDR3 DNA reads TGCAGCGGCGACAGAGATCGAGAGACCCAGTACTTC.

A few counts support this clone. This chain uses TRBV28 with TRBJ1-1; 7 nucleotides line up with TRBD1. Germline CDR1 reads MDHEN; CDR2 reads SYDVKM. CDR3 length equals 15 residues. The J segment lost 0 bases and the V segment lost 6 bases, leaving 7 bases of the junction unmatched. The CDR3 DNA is TGTGCCAGCAGCCGACAGGGACTAGTGAACACTGAAGCTTTCTTT. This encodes CASSRQGLVNTEAFF.

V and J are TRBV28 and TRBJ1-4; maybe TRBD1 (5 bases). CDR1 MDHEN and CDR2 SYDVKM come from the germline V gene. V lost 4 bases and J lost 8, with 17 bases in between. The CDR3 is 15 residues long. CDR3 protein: CASSSGQAFREKLFF. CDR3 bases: TGTGCCAGCAGTTCCGGACAAGCCTTCAGGGAAAAACTGTTTTTT.

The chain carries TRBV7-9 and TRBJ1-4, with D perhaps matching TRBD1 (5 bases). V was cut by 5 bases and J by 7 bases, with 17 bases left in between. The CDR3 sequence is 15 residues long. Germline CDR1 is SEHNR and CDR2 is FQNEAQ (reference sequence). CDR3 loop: CASSLPQGRVEKLFF. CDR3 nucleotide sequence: TGTGCCAGCAGCCTACCTCAGGGTCGGGTTGAAAAACTGTTTTTT.

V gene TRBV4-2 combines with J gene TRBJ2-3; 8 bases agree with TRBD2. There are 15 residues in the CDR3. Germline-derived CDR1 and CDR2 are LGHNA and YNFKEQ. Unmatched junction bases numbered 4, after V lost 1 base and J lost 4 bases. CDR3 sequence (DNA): TGTGCCAGCAGCCAAGGTAATAGCGGGGCAGATACGCAGTATTTT. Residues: CASSQGNSGADTQYF.

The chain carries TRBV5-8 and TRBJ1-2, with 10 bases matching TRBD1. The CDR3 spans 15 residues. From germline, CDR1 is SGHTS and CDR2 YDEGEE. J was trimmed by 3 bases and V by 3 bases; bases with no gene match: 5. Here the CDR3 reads CASSSPGQGHYGYTF. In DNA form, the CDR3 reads TGTGCCAGCAGCTCCCCGGGACAGGGGCACTATGGCTACACCTTC. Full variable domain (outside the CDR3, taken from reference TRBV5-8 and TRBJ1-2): EAGVTQSPTHLIKTRGQQATLRCSPISGHTSVYWYQQALGLGLQFLLWYDEGEERNRGNFPPRFSGRQFPNYSSELNVNALELEDSALYLCASSSPGQGHYGYTFGSGTRLTVV.

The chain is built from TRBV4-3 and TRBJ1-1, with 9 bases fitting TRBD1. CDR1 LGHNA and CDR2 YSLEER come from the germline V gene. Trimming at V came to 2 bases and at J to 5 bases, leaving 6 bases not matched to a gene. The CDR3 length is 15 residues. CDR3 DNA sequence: TGCGCCAGCAGCCAACAACAGGGGGCTGGAACTGAAGCTTTCTTT. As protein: CASSQQQGAGTEAFF.

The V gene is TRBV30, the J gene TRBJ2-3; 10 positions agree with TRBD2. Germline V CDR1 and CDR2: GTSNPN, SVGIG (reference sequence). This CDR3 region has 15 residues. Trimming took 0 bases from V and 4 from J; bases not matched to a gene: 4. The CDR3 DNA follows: TGTGCCTGGAGTGTTCGAGCGGGGGGGGCAGATACGCAGTATTTT. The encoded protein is CAWSVRAGGADTQYF.

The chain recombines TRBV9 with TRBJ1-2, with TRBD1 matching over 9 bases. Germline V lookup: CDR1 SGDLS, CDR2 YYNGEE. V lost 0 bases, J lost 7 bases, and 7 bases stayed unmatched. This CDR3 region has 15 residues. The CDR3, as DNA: TGTGCCAGCAGCGTAGCGGACAGGGGAGGCGGTGGCTACACCTTC. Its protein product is CASSVADRGGGGYTF.

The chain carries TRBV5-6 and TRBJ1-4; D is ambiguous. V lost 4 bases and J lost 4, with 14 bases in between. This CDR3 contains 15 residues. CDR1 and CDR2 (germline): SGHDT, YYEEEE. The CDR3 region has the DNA TGTGCCAGCAGCCGGAAGACATTGTTTAATGAAAAACTGTTTTTT. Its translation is CASSRKTLFNEKLFF.

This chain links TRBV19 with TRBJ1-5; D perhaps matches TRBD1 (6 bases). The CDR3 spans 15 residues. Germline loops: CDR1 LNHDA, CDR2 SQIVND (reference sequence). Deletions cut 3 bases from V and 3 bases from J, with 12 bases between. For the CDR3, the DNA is TGTGCCAGTAGTATCCGGGGGGCCTACAATCAGCCCCAGCATTTT. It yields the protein CASSIRGAYNQPQHF.

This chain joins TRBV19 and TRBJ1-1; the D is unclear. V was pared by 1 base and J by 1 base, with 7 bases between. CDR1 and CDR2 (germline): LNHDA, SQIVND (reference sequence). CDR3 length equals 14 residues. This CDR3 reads CASSIGPGNTEAFF. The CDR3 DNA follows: TGTGCCAGTAGTATAGGTCCGGGGAACACTGAAGCTTTCTTT.

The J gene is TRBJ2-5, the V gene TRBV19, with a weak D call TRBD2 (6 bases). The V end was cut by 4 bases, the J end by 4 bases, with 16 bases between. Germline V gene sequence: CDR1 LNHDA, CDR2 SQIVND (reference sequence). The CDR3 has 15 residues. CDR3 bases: TGTGCCAGTAGTACCCCCGGGCGGGGTCGAGAGACCCAGTACTTC. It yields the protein CASSTPGRGRETQYF.

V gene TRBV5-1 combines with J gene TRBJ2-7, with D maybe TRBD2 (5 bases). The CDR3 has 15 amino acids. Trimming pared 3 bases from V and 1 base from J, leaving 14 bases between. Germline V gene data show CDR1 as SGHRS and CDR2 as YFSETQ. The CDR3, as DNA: TGCGCCAGCAGCTGGGATGGTAGCGTTTCCTACGAGCAGTACTTC. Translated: CASSWDGSVSYEQYF.

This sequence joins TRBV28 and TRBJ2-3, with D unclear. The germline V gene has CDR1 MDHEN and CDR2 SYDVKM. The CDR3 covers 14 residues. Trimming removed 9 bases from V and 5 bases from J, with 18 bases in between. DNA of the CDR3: TGTGCCAGTTCGTTATTAGATCGTAGAGATACGCAGTATTTT. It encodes CASSLLDRRDTQYF.

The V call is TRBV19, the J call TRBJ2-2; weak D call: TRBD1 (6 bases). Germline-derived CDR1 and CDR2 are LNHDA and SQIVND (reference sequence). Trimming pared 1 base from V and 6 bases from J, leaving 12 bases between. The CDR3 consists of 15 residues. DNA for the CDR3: TGTGCCAGTAGTATAGTCCACAGGGATCCCGGGGAGCTGTTTTTT. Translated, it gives CASSIVHRDPGELFF. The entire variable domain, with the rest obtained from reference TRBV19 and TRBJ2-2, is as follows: DGGITQSPKYLFRKEGQNVTLSCEQNLNHDAMYWYRQDPGQGLRLIYYSQIVNDFQKGDIAEGYSVSREKKESFPLTVTSAQKNPTAFYLCASSIVHRDPGELFFGEGSRLTVL.

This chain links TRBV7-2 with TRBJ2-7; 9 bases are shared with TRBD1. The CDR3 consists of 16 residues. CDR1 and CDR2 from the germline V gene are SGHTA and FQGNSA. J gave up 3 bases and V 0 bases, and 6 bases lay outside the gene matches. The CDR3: CASSLAGRTGVYEQYF. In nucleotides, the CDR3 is TGTGCCAGCAGCTTAGCGGGTCGGACAGGGGTCTACGAGCAGTACTTC.